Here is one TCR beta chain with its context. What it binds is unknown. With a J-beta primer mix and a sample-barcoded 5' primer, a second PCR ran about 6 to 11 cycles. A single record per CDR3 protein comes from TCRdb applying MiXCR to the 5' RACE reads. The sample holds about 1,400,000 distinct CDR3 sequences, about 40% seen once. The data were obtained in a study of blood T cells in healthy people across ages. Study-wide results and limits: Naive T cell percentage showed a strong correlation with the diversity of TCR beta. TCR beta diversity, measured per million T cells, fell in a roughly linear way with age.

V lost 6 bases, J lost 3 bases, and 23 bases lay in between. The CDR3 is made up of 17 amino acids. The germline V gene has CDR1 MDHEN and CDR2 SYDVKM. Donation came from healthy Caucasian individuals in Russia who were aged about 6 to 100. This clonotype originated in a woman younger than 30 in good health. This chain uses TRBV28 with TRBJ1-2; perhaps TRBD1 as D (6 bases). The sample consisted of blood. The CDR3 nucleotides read TGTGCCAGCAGCACCACCGGAGGCGCAGGGGTGGACTATGGCTACACCTTC. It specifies CASSTTGGAGVDYGYTF.